This TCR beta chain was profiled in a study of graft-versus-host responses after intestinal transplantation. Overall study: Multivisceral, liver-intestinal, or isolated intestinal grafts went to recipients. Anti-thymocyte globulin induction was given to all recipients, followed by tacrolimus and steroids for 2 to 3 years.

Profiling relied on immunoSEQ multiplex PCR, and the TCRdb table lists in-frame clones only, not all of them. The table has 80,000 to 95,000 clones, about 92% seen once. Points from the study as a whole: Present in recipient marrow, GvH clones included some that appeared first in ileum or blood. Elevated graft-versus-host to host-versus-graft clonal ratios in allografts were recorded for patients with graft-donor T cell macrochimerism.

Note on this clone: Its cognate antigen is unknown.

The TCR originated in a human donor who received an intestinal transplant. This material consisted of unstimulated CD8+ T cells sorted from spleen or lymph node cells, taken before intestinal transplant.

The CDR3 sequence: CASSTWTVTNYGYTF. The CDR3 DNA follows: TGTGCCAGCAGTACCTGGACAGTGACTAACTATGGCTACACCTTC. The chain joins TRBV2 to TRBJ1-2; possibly TRBD1 for D (6 bases). The CDR3 has 15 residues. CDR1 and CDR2 from the germline V gene are SNHLY and FYNNEI. V lost 5 bases and J 0 bases, leaving 13 bases between the germline ends.